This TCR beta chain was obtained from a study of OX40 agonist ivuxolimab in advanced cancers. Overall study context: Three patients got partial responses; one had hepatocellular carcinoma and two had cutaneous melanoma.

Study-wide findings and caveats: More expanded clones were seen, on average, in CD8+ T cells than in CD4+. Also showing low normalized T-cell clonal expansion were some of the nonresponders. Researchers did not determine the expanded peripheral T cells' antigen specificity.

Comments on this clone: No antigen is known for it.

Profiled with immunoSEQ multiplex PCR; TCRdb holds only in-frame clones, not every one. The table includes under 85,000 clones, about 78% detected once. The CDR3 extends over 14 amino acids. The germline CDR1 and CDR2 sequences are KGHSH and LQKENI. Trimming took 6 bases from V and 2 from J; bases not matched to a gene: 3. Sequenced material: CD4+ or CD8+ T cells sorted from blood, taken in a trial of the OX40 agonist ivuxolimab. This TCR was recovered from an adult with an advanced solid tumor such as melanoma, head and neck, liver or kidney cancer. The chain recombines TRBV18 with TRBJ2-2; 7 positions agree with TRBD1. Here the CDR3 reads CASSRDSNTGELFF. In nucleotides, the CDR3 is TGTGCCAGCTCTAGGGACAGTAACACCGGGGAGCTGTTTTTT.